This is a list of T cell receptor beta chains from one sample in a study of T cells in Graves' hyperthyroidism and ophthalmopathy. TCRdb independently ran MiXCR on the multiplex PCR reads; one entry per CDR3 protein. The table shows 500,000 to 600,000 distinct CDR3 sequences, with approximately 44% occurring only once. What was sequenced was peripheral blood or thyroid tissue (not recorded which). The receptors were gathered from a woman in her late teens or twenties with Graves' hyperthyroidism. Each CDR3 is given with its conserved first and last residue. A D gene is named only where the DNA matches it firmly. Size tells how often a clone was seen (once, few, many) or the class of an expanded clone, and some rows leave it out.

CDR3 protein: CSVAPMTRGQAVTDTQYF
CDR3 DNA: TGCAGTGTTGCCCCTATGACTAGAGGTCAAGCGGTGACAGATACGCAGTATTTT
J gene: TRBJ2-3
clone size: NA
V gene: TRBV20-1
D gene: NA

CDR3 protein: CASSHHGVSNYGYTF
CDR3 DNA: TGCGCCAGCAGCCACCATGGGGTATCGAACTATGGCTACACCTTC
J gene: TRBJ1-2
clone size: many
V gene: TRBV4-1
D gene: NA

CDR3 protein: CAISQAGQGKGNTIYF
CDR3 DNA: TGTGCCATCAGTCAGGCGGGACAGGGGAAAGGAAACACCATATATTTT
J gene: TRBJ1-3
clone size: NA
V gene: TRBV10-3
D gene: TRBD1

CDR3 protein: CASSLRGMNTEAFF
CDR3 DNA: TGTGCCAGCAGCTTAAGGGGGATGAACACTGAAGCTTTCTTT
J gene: TRBJ1-1
clone size: many
V gene: TRBV11-1
D gene: NA

CDR3 protein: CASSQEVGGIYEQYF
CDR3 DNA: TGTGCCAGCAGCCAAGAGGTCGGGGGGATCTACGAGCAGTACTTC
J gene: TRBJ2-7
clone size: NA
V gene: TRBV2
D gene: TRBD2

CDR3 protein: CASSLWQDHGYTF
CDR3 DNA: TGTGCCAGCAGCTTATGGCAGGACCATGGCTACACCTTC
J gene: TRBJ1-2
clone size: many
V gene: TRBV7-2
D gene: NA

CDR3 protein: CASSQDLNTGAFF
CDR3 DNA: TGTGCCAGCAGCCAAGATTTGAACACTGGAGCTTTCTTT
J gene: TRBJ1-1
clone size: NA
V gene: TRBV2
D gene: NA

CDR3 protein: CASSVDGYTDTQYF
CDR3 DNA: TGTGCCAGCAGCGTAGACGGGTACACAGATACGCAGTATTTT
J gene: TRBJ2-3
clone size: few
V gene: TRBV9
D gene: NA

CDR3 protein: CASSLGLAGGPGYEQYF
CDR3 DNA: TGTGCCAGCAGCTTAGGACTAGCGGGAGGGCCGGGTTACGAGCAGTACTTC
J gene: TRBJ2-7
clone size: NA
V gene: TRBV7-3
D gene: TRBD2

CDR3 protein: CASSFAMNSSYNSPLHF
CDR3 DNA: TGTGCCAGCAGTTTCGCCATGAACAGCTCCTATAATTCACCCCTCCACTTT
J gene: TRBJ1-6
clone size: NA
V gene: TRBV12-3/TRBV12-4
D gene: NA

CDR3 protein: CSAYRVEAFF
CDR3 DNA: TGCAGTGCCTACAGGGTTGAAGCTTTCTTT
J gene: TRBJ1-1
clone size: NA
V gene: TRBV20-1
D gene: NA

CDR3 protein: CASGEDGTYEQYF
CDR3 DNA: TGTGCTAGTGGGGAGGACGGTACCTACGAGCAGTACTTC
J gene: TRBJ2-7
clone size: many
V gene: TRBV12-5
D gene: NA

CDR3 protein: CASSRGLDGYTF
CDR3 DNA: TGTGCCAGCTCGAGGGGGCTGGATGGCTACACCTTC
J gene: TRBJ1-2
clone size: many
V gene: TRBV12-3/TRBV12-4
D gene: TRBD1

CDR3 protein: CASTGVGGPHLETQYF
CDR3 DNA: TGCGCCAGCACCGGCGTAGGAGGGCCCCACCTCGAGACCCAGTACTTC
J gene: TRBJ2-5
clone size: NA
V gene: TRBV5-1
D gene: NA

CDR3 protein: CASSPRLAGGPLETQYF
CDR3 DNA: TGTGCCAGCAGCCCCCGACTAGCGGGAGGGCCTCTAGAGACCCAGTACTTC
J gene: TRBJ2-5
clone size: NA
V gene: TRBV7-9
D gene: TRBD2

CDR3 protein: CARDPGVNTEAFF
CDR3 DNA: TGTGCTAGAGATCCGGGTGTGAACACTGAAGCTTTCTTT
J gene: TRBJ1-1
clone size: NA
V gene: TRBV5-5
D gene: NA

CDR3 protein: CASRPGTGAGYTF
CDR3 DNA: TGTGCCAGCAGACCCGGGACAGGGGCTGGCTACACCTTC
J gene: TRBJ1-2
clone size: NA
V gene: TRBV2
D gene: TRBD1

CDR3 protein: CATSRGSGTGRYGYTF
CDR3 DNA: TGTGCCACCAGCAGAGGTAGTGGGACAGGGCGCTATGGCTACACCTTC
J gene: TRBJ1-2
clone size: many
V gene: TRBV15
D gene: TRBD1

CDR3 protein: CASRAGGAYEQYF
CDR3 DNA: TGTGCCAGCAGGGCGGGAGGCGCCTACGAGCAGTACTTC
J gene: TRBJ2-7
clone size: many
V gene: TRBV2
D gene: TRBD2

CDR3 protein: CASSDSRAVAGTQYF
CDR3 DNA: TGTGCCAGCAGTGATAGTCGGGCAGTGGCAGGGACCCAGTACTTC
J gene: TRBJ2-5
clone size: many
V gene: TRBV2
D gene: NA

CDR3 protein: CASTTSGLREQYF
CDR3 DNA: TGTGCCAGTACTACTAGCGGGTTACGCGAGCAGTACTTC
J gene: TRBJ2-7
clone size: many
V gene: TRBV19
D gene: TRBD2

CDR3 protein: CASSMGQGRANTGELFF
CDR3 DNA: TGTGCCAGCAGCATGGGACAGGGGAGGGCGAACACCGGGGAGCTGTTTTTT
J gene: TRBJ2-2
clone size: NA
V gene: TRBV7-2
D gene: TRBD1

CDR3 protein: CASRNITGFTEAFF
CDR3 DNA: TGCGCCAGCAGAAATATAACAGGGTTCACTGAAGCTTTCTTT
J gene: TRBJ1-1
clone size: NA
V gene: TRBV5-1
D gene: NA

CDR3 protein: CASSADRLQETQYF
CDR3 DNA: TGTGCCAGCAGTGCAGACAGGTTACAAGAGACCCAGTACTTC
J gene: TRBJ2-5
clone size: many
V gene: TRBV27
D gene: NA

CDR3 protein: CASSQESKNTGELFF
CDR3 DNA: TGCGCCAGCAGCCAAGAAAGTAAGAACACCGGGGAGCTGTTTTTT
J gene: TRBJ2-2
clone size: few
V gene: TRBV4-3
D gene: NA

CDR3 protein: CASSSHWREVPSEQYF
CDR3 DNA: TGTGCCAGCAGCTCCCATTGGCGGGAGGTTCCGTCCGAGCAGTACTTC
J gene: TRBJ2-7
clone size: many
V gene: TRBV13
D gene: TRBD2

CDR3 protein: CASSQVEGHTEAFF
CDR3 DNA: TGTGCCAGCAGCCAAGTTGAGGGCCACACTGAAGCTTTCTTT
J gene: TRBJ1-1
clone size: many
V gene: TRBV4-2
D gene: NA

CDR3 protein: CASSARGRNEKLFF
CDR3 DNA: TGTGCCAGCAGTGCCCGGGGCCGTAATGAAAAACTGTTTTTT
J gene: TRBJ1-4
clone size: many
V gene: TRBV6-5
D gene: NA

CDR3 protein: CASSRDQGETQYF
CDR3 DNA: TGTGCCAGCAGTAGGGACCAGGGGGAGACCCAGTACTTC
J gene: TRBJ2-5
clone size: NA
V gene: TRBV7-9
D gene: NA

CDR3 protein: CASSLEGGRRAFF
CDR3 DNA: TGTGCCAGCAGCTTGGAGGGGGGAAGACGAGCTTTCTTT
J gene: TRBJ1-1
clone size: many
V gene: TRBV5-8
D gene: NA

CDR3 protein: CSASSPYGSPLHF
CDR3 DNA: TGCAGTGCCAGCTCACCGTACGGGTCACCCCTCCACTTT
J gene: TRBJ1-6
clone size: NA
V gene: TRBV20-1
D gene: NA

CDR3 protein: CASSVESRSSYEQYF
CDR3 DNA: TGTGCCAGCAGCGTTGAATCGCGGAGCTCCTACGAGCAGTACTTC
J gene: TRBJ2-7
clone size: NA
V gene: TRBV25-1
D gene: NA

CDR3 protein: CASSADPGTTGELFF
CDR3 DNA: TGTGCCAGCAGTGCTGATCCAGGAACAACCGGGGAGCTGTTTTTT
J gene: TRBJ2-2
clone size: few
V gene: TRBV2
D gene: NA

CDR3 protein: CASSIDRDIGRSPLHF
CDR3 DNA: TGTGCCAGTAGTATAGACCGGGACATCGGACGTTCACCCCTCCACTTT
J gene: TRBJ1-6
clone size: many
V gene: TRBV19
D gene: NA

CDR3 protein: CASTQSDTRTRGYTF
CDR3 DNA: TGTGCCAGCACCCAATCAGACACACGGACGCGGGGCTACACCTTC
J gene: TRBJ1-2
clone size: many
V gene: TRBV3-1
D gene: NA

CDR3 protein: CASSVGVGESTDTQYF
CDR3 DNA: TGTGCCAGCAGCGTAGGTGTAGGGGAAAGCACAGATACGCAGTATTTT
J gene: TRBJ2-3
clone size: NA
V gene: TRBV7-9
D gene: NA

CDR3 protein: CSVEESSRSYEQYF
CDR3 DNA: TGCAGCGTTGAAGAATCCAGCCGCTCCTACGAGCAGTACTTC
J gene: TRBJ2-7
clone size: many
V gene: TRBV29-1
D gene: NA

CDR3 protein: CASSLELAYTF
CDR3 DNA: TGTGCCAGCAGCTTAGAGCTAGCGTACACCTTC
J gene: TRBJ1-2
clone size: NA
V gene: TRBV7-2
D gene: NA

CDR3 protein: CARTISGGNEQFF
CDR3 DNA: TGTGCCAGAACAATATCTGGGGGCAATGAGCAGTTCTTC
J gene: TRBJ2-1
clone size: few
V gene: TRBV2
D gene: NA

CDR3 protein: CASSASIGSNQPQHF
CDR3 DNA: TGTGCCAGCAGTGCTAGCATCGGGAGCAATCAGCCCCAGCATTTT
J gene: TRBJ1-5
clone size: NA
V gene: TRBV2
D gene: NA

CDR3 protein: CASRNQGSHSEAFF
CDR3 DNA: TGTGCCAGTAGAAACCAGGGGTCTCATTCTGAAGCTTTCTTT
J gene: TRBJ1-1
clone size: many
V gene: TRBV19
D gene: NA

CDR3 protein: CASKGSGSRNEQYF
CDR3 DNA: TGTGCCAGTAAGGGTAGCGGGAGTCGAAACGAGCAGTACTTC
J gene: TRBJ2-7
clone size: few
V gene: TRBV19
D gene: TRBD2

CDR3 protein: CSSEWAGGDYGYTF
CDR3 DNA: TGCAGCAGTGAATGGGCAGGGGGCGACTATGGCTACACCTTC
J gene: TRBJ1-2
clone size: NA
V gene: TRBV29-1
D gene: TRBD1

CDR3 protein: CASRKLGTRDSYSNQPQHF
CDR3 DNA: TGTGCCAGTAGGAAACTTGGGACAAGAGACTCCTATAGCAATCAGCCCCAGCATTTT
J gene: TRBJ1-5
clone size: many
V gene: TRBV19
D gene: NA

CDR3 protein: CATSRRDRGNEKLFF
CDR3 DNA: TGTGCCACCAGCAGGAGGGACAGGGGTAATGAAAAACTGTTTTTT
J gene: TRBJ1-4
clone size: once
V gene: TRBV15
D gene: TRBD1

CDR3 protein: CASCPVSYEQYF
CDR3 DNA: TGTGCCAGCTGTCCTGTTTCCTACGAGCAGTACTTC
J gene: TRBJ2-7
clone size: many
V gene: TRBV28
D gene: NA

CDR3 protein: CASSRGQGGNTEAFF
CDR3 DNA: TGTGCCAGCAGCCGCGGACAGGGGGGAAACACTGAAGCTTTCTTT
J gene: TRBJ1-1
clone size: many
V gene: TRBV11-2
D gene: TRBD1

CDR3 protein: CASSSYQGAEAFF
CDR3 DNA: TGTGCCAGCAGTTCTTACCAGGGGGCTGAAGCTTTCTTT
J gene: TRBJ1-1
clone size: many
V gene: TRBV12-3/TRBV12-4
D gene: TRBD1

CDR3 protein: CASSSTSGNYEQYF
CDR3 DNA: TGTGCCAGCAGTTCCACTAGCGGGAACTACGAGCAGTACTTC
J gene: TRBJ2-7
clone size: many
V gene: TRBV12-3/TRBV12-4
D gene: TRBD2

CDR3 protein: CASSQEALAGGYEQYF
CDR3 DNA: TGCGCCAGCAGCCAAGAGGCTTTAGCGGGAGGCTACGAGCAGTACTTC
J gene: TRBJ2-7
clone size: NA
V gene: TRBV4-1
D gene: TRBD2

CDR3 protein: CATSDLTYNEQFF
CDR3 DNA: TGTGCCACCAGTGATTTAACGTACAATGAGCAGTTCTTC
J gene: TRBJ2-1
clone size: few
V gene: TRBV24-1
D gene: NA

CDR3 protein: CASSAYRGNTEAFF
CDR3 DNA: TGTGCCAGTAGTGCGTACAGGGGAAACACTGAAGCTTTCTTT
J gene: TRBJ1-1
clone size: many
V gene: TRBV19
D gene: TRBD1

CDR3 protein: CASGGTGGLREQYF
CDR3 DNA: TGTGCTAGTGGGGGGACAGGGGGTTTACGCGAGCAGTACTTC
J gene: TRBJ2-7
clone size: NA
V gene: TRBV12-5
D gene: TRBD1

CDR3 protein: CASSRRTGFNYGYTF
CDR3 DNA: TGTGCCAGCAGCCGCAGGACAGGCTTTAACTATGGCTACACCTTC
J gene: TRBJ1-2
clone size: NA
V gene: TRBV7-9
D gene: TRBD1

CDR3 protein: CATSRDHPGGVRSPLHF
CDR3 DNA: TGTGCCACCAGCAGAGATCATCCAGGGGGCGTAAGGTCACCCCTCCACTTT
J gene: TRBJ1-6
clone size: many
V gene: TRBV15
D gene: TRBD1